The T cell receptor (beta chain) described here comes from a study of regulatory and conventional T cells in RAG deficiency. The CDR3 has 14 residues. Germline V CDR1 and CDR2: WNHNN, SYGVQD (reference sequence). The V end was cut by 6 bases, the J end by 5 bases, with 16 bases between. As concerns this clone: What it binds is not known.

TCRdb keeps only in-frame clones here, not all; method: immunoSEQ multiplex PCR. The sample lists tens of thousands of clones; 90% to 95% were seen once. General study points: Omenn patients showed >80% Treg-Tconv overlap and shorter CDR3 lengths. Control T-cell subsets had markedly higher Shannon entropy and lower Simpson indices than RAG-deficient patients.

Blood CD4+ CD25-low CD127-high conventional T cells supplied the genomic DNA template. These data also formed part of another study, on regulatory T cells. This second study says: The PCR used 52 TRBV and 13 TRBJ primers.

The receptor's source is a human donor in good health. The sample was CD25- CD4+ T cells sorted from blood. The chain carries TRBV10-1 and TRBJ2-5; a weak D match, TRBD2 (7 bases). CDR3 in DNA: TGCGCCAGCAGCGTACGGGGGGCTGATGAGACCCAGTACTTC. It encodes CASSVRGADETQYF.